This note documents a single TCR beta chain sequence. Germline trimming cut 6 bases from V and 5 bases from J; bases unmatched to any gene: 6. The CDR3 runs to 15 residues. Germline values: CDR1 MNHEY, CDR2 SVGEGT. Here immunoSEQ multiplex PCR was the method, and the copy in TCRdb shows in-frame clones only, minus some. Here the sample spans approximately 200,000 clones, roughly 76% being singletons. This sample is part of a study of blood T cell repertoires in COVID-19. The receptor comes from a human donor in a cohort sampled during active COVID-19. The material sequenced was peripheral blood. The chain employs TRBV6-2 or TRBV6-3 and TRBJ2-5; 13 positions match TRBD2. In DNA, the CDR3 is TGTGCCAGCAGCTGGACTAGCGGGAGTTTCGAGACCCAGTACTTC. Amino acid sequence: CASSWTSGSFETQYF.